Presented here are 9 T cell receptor beta chains from one specimen sequenced in a study of blood T cell repertoires in COVID-19. The protocol was immunoSEQ multiplex PCR, while the TCRdb copy is restricted to in-frame clones and leaves out a portion. The sample contains a few hundred thousand clones, approximately 90% of which appear only once. The specimen sequenced was peripheral blood. Source of these receptors: a man aged 45-65 years with acute or convalescent COVID-19.

J is TRBJ1-2 and V is TRBV5-1; D unclear. This CDR3 spans 16 amino acids. CDR1 and CDR2 (germline): SGHRS, YFSETQ. V shed 0 bases and J shed 1 base, with 13 bases lying between them. The CDR3 DNA reads as TGCGCCAGCAGCTTGGCCAGTGGGGAGCTTAACTATGGCTACACCTTC. Protein sequence: CASSLASGELNYGYTF.

The genes are TRBV19 and TRBJ1-1; D not certain. This CDR3 contains 15 residues. Germline V gives CDR1 LNHDA, CDR2 SQIVND (reference sequence). The V end was cut by 0 bases, the J end by 1 base, with 9 bases between. CDR3 loop: CASSIDLPENTEAFF. The CDR3 nucleotides read TGTGCCAGTAGTATAGATCTCCCAGAGAACACTGAAGCTTTCTTT. Supplemented by reference TRBV19 and TRBJ1-1, the full variable domain reads DGGITQSPKYLFRKEGQNVTLSCEQNLNHDAMYWYRQDPGQGLRLIYYSQIVNDFQKGDIAEGYSVSREKKESFPLTVTSAQKNPTAFYLCASSIDLPENTEAFFGQGTRLTVV.

A single count supports this clone. The gene calls are TRBV2 and TRBJ1-5; D perhaps matches TRBD1 (6 bases). The CDR3 totals 15 residues. Trimming removed 6 bases at V and 7 bases at J, with 19 bases between. Germline CDR1 and CDR2: SNHLY and FYNNEI. As DNA, the CDR3 is TGTGCCAGCAGACCCGGGGGGGGGCGAGGCCAGCCCCAGCATTTT. Its translation is CASRPGGGRGQPQHF.

CDR3 coding DNA: TGTGCCAGCAGACGCGATAATACCCAACTCCTCTATGGCTACACCTTC. It codes for CASRRDNTQLLYGYTF. This chain joins TRBV6-6 and TRBJ1-2; D is unclear. V lost 6 bases, J lost 4 bases, and 21 bases lay in between. The CDR3 consists of 16 residues. CDR1 and CDR2 (germline): MNHNY, SVGAGI (reference sequence).

This chain connects TRBV27 to TRBJ1-2; TRBD1 might be the D (6 bases). The ends were cut back, 0 bases at V and 4 bases at J, with 9 bases in the middle. Germline lookup yields CDR1 MNHEY and CDR2 SMNVEV (reference sequence). This CDR3 has 14 amino acids. DNA for the CDR3: TGTGCCAGCAGTTTATCGTGGACAGCCTATGGCTACACCTTC. Its protein product is CASSLSWTAYGYTF.

The chain links TRBV10-3 to TRBJ2-1, with 10 bases lining up with TRBD2. This CDR3 comprises 14 residues. Germline V lookup: CDR1 ENHRY, CDR2 SYGVKD. Trimming took 2 bases from V and 5 from J; bases not matched to a gene: 0. CDR3 nucleotide sequence: TGTGCCATCAGTGAGACTAGCGGGGACAATGAGCAGTTCTTC. It translates to CAISETSGDNEQFF.

The genes are TRBV3-1 (or the pseudogene TRBV3-2) and TRBJ1-2; D perhaps matches TRBD1 (6 bases). Germline CDR1 is LGHDT and CDR2 is YNNKEL (reference sequence). The CDR3 extends over 16 amino acids. Trimming pared 0 bases from V and 4 bases from J, leaving 15 bases between. The CDR3: CASSQDWGPGGYGYTF. In nucleotides, the CDR3 is TGTGCCAGCAGCCAAGACTGGGGGCCGGGGGGCTATGGCTACACCTTC.

The count of this clone is one. The genes are TRBV19 and TRBJ1-2; 7 bases align to TRBD1. The CDR3 has 15 residues. V gave up 5 bases and J gave up 8 bases; unmatched junction bases: 14. Germline V lookup: CDR1 LNHDA, CDR2 SQIVND (reference sequence). CDR3 coding DNA: TGTGCCAGTAGTGTAATGACAGGGTCGGTTGGAGGCTACACCTTC. Its translation is CASSVMTGSVGGYTF.

The sample holds one count of this clone. This chain uses TRBV7-9 with TRBJ1-1; tentative D call: TRBD1 (5 bases). Trimming removed 5 bases from V and 4 bases from J, with 17 bases in between. The CDR3 is 15 residues long. The germline CDR1 and CDR2 sequences are SEHNR and FQNEAQ (reference sequence). DNA of the CDR3: TGTGCCAGCAGCCCCCGGGCAGGCGACAGCACTGAAGCTTTCTTT. Its protein is CASSPRAGDSTEAFF.